What follows is one TCR beta chain and its context. All enrollees were roughly 18 to 89 years old and from roughly 22 US areas. These data belong to a study of blood T cell repertoires in COVID-19. Study-level information: The origin of the acute and convalescent COVID-19 samples was the United States, Italy and Spain. The cDNA or gDNA used as material had been derived from T cells, B-cell-depleted T cells, or PBMCs.

Germline V gene sequence: CDR1 SGHVS, CDR2 FNYEAQ. V lost 4 bases, J lost 8 bases, and 6 bases stayed unmatched. The CDR3 is 14 residues long. Method: immunoSEQ multiplex PCR; TCRdb's copy keeps in-frame clones and lacks some. This sample has roughly 250,000 clones, with roughly 88% found just once. The gene calls are TRBV7-6 and TRBJ2-1; 9 nucleotides match TRBD1. This clonotype originated in a woman aged 30 to 39 who had recovered from COVID-19. Sequencing was done on a sample of PBMCs or T cells enriched from blood (not recorded which). CDR3 amino acids: CASSSRTGADEQFF. CDR3 DNA: TGTGCCAGCAGCTCCCGGACAGGGGCTGATGAGCAGTTCTTC.